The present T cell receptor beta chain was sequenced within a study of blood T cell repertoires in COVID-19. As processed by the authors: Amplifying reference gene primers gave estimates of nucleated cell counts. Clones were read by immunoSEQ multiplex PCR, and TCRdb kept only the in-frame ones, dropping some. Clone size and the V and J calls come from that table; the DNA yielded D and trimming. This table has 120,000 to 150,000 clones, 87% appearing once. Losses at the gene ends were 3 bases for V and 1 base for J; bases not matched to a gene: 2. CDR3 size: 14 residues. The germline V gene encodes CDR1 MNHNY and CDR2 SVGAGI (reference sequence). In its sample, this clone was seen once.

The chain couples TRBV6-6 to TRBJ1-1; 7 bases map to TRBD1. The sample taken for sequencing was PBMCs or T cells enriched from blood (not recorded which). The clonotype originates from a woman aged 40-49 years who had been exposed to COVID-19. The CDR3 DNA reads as TGTGCCAGCAGTTATCAGGGGGGGAACACTGAAGCTTTCTTT. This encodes CASSYQGGNTEAFF.